This T cell receptor beta chain was recovered during a study of blood T cell repertoires in COVID-19. Study details: Both acute and convalescent COVID-19 samples were obtained from the United States, Italy and Spain.

Germline V gives CDR1 SGHTA, CDR2 FQGNSA. The CDR3 has 15 residues. Unmatched junction bases numbered 1, after V lost 1 base and J lost 3 bases. Clones were sequenced by immunoSEQ multiplex PCR, and TCRdb holds only the in-frame ones, with some missing. The data hold under 450,000 clones, with over 80% observed a single time. Recovered Cohort 3 donors showed two negative PCRs, clearance, or symptom resolution. The chain joins TRBV7-2 to TRBJ1-2; 11 bases agree with TRBD1. The receptor comes from a woman aged 50 to 60 who had recovered from COVID-19. The source material was PBMCs or T cells enriched from blood (not recorded which). The CDR3 DNA follows: TGTGCCAGCAGCTTAGGGACAGGGGGCGACTATGGCTACACCTTC. Translated, it gives CASSLGTGGDYGYTF.